The 29 T cell receptor beta chains presented below share a single source sample, sequenced in a study of blood T cell repertoires in COVID-19. Sequencing used immunoSEQ multiplex PCR; TCRdb keeps in-frame clones, though not all of them. The repertoire holds around 700,000 clones, with 90% as singletons. Sequenced: peripheral blood. The receptors were gathered from a woman aged 18-29 years with acute or convalescent COVID-19.

A remark on this clone: The sample has other DNA sequences that encode this CDR3 too. The rearrangement uses TRBV10-2 and TRBJ1-5; 8 positions agree with TRBD1. Germline loops: CDR1 WSHSY, CDR2 SAAADI. Trimming removed 3 bases from V and 2 bases from J; junction bases left unmatched: 3. This CDR3 has 15 amino acids. The CDR3 loop is CASSDTGQGNQPQHF. The CDR3 DNA sequence: TGCGCCAGCAGTGACACGGGACAGGGCAATCAGCCCCAGCATTTT.

The chain joins TRBV5-1 to TRBJ1-1; perhaps TRBD1 as D (6 bases). This CDR3 has 17 amino acids. The germline V and J ends were trimmed by 6 bases and 1 base, with 22 bases remaining between them. Germline V lookup: CDR1 SGHRS, CDR2 YFSETQ. The CDR3 nucleotides read TGCGCCAGCATCTGGGGCCCGGACAGAAGTTCGAACACTGAAGCTTTCTTT. Translation: CASIWGPDRSSNTEAFF.

This chain links TRBV3-1 (or the pseudogene TRBV3-2) with TRBJ2-1; 9 nucleotides align to TRBD1. The CDR3 spans 20 residues. CDR1 is LGHDT and CDR2 is YNNKEL in the germline V gene (reference sequence). V was clipped by 2 bases and J by 0 bases; unmatched bases: 14. DNA of the CDR3: TGTGCCAGCAGCCAAAATCTGGGACAGGGTCCTTACAGCTCCTACAATGAGCAGTTCTTC. Its translation is CASSQNLGQGPYSSYNEQFF.

The rearrangement links TRBV29-1 to TRBJ1-4, with unresolved D. V lost 2 bases and J lost 8, with 12 bases in between. The CDR3 loop spans 13 amino acids. Germline V gene lookup returns CDR1 SQVTM and CDR2 ANQGSEA. CDR3 in DNA: TGCAGCGTTGAATTCGGGTCATACGAAAAACTGTTTTTT. Residues: CSVEFGSYEKLFF.

The chain links TRBV25-1 to TRBJ2-7, with TRBD2 matching over 9 bases. This CDR3 region has 15 residues. V lost 6 bases, J lost 2 bases, and 8 bases stayed unmatched. Germline values: CDR1 MGHDK, CDR2 SYGVNS. The CDR3 reads CASSHPTSGTYEQYF. CDR3 coding DNA: TGTGCCAGCAGCCATCCGACTAGCGGCACCTACGAGCAGTACTTC.

The rearrangement joins TRBV5-1 to TRBJ2-6; 10 positions agree with TRBD2. V trimming: 4 bases; J trimming: 2 bases; junction bases outside the gene matches: 3. Germline values: CDR1 SGHRS, CDR2 YFSETQ. The CDR3 spans 16 residues. The CDR3 DNA follows: TGCGCCAGCAGCCCAGCGGGGGGGGCTGGGGCCAACGTCCTGACTTTC. It is translated as CASSPAGGAGANVLTF. Variable domain in full (rest from reference TRBV5-1 and TRBJ2-6): KAGVTQTPRYLIKTRGQQVTLSCSPISGHRSVSWYQQTPGQGLQFLFEYFSETQRNKGNFPGRFSGRQFSNSRSEMNVSTLELGDSALYLCASSPAGGAGANVLTFGAGSRLTVL.

The chain combines TRBV18 with TRBJ1-5; D gene uncertain. Trimming removed 3 bases from V and 4 bases from J, with 7 bases in between. This CDR3 comprises 13 residues. Looked up from germline, CDR1 is KGHSH and CDR2 is LQKENI. Written as DNA, the CDR3 is TGTGCCAGCTCACCCCCGGTGAATCAGCCCCAGCATTTT. Translating gives CASSPPVNQPQHF.

The chain carries TRBV7-2 and TRBJ1-6, with D unclear. With 1 base removed from V and 11 bases from J, the gap between germline ends came to 9 bases. Germline V gene lookup returns CDR1 SGHTA and CDR2 FQGNSA. The CDR3 loop spans 13 amino acids. The DNA of the CDR3 is TGTGCCAGCAGCTTAGGAGGTTTTACACCCCTCCACTTT. The encoded protein is CASSLGGFTPLHF. Full variable domain (missing parts from reference TRBV7-2 and TRBJ1-6): GAGVSQSPSNKVTEKGKDVELRCDPISGHTALYWYRQSLGQGLEFLIYFQGNSAPDKSGLPSDRFSAERTGGSVSTLTIQRTQQEDSAVYLCASSLGGFTPLHFGNGTRLTVT.

The chain recombines TRBV4-1 with TRBJ2-7; D not resolved. The CDR3 loop spans 13 amino acids. V shed 0 bases and J shed 2 bases, with 5 bases lying between them. Germline loops: CDR1 MGHRA, CDR2 YSYEKL. The CDR3: CASSQEHTYEQYF. Here the CDR3 DNA reads TGCGCCAGCAGCCAAGAACACACCTACGAGCAGTACTTC.

This chain joins TRBV9 and TRBJ1-1; 7 bases map to TRBD1. V shed 2 bases and J 4 bases; nucleotides not matched to a gene: 5. The CDR3 is 14 amino acids. Germline values: CDR1 SGDLS, CDR2 YYNGEE. The chain's CDR3 is CASSVGPGGTEAFF. CDR3 nucleotides: TGTGCCAGCAGCGTCGGGCCAGGGGGCACTGAAGCTTTCTTT.

The chain links TRBV7-9 to TRBJ2-5; a possible D gene is TRBD2 (6 bases). CDR1 and CDR2 (germline): SEHNR, FQNEAQ (reference sequence). V was shortened by 5 bases and J by 9 bases, with 16 bases between the two germline ends. This CDR3 is built from 13 residues. DNA for the CDR3: TGTGCCAGCAGCGGGGGGACCCTCGGGGCCCAGTACTTC. Translating it yields CASSGGTLGAQYF.

This rearrangement joins TRBV6-4 to TRBJ1-2, with 9 bases that match TRBD1. This CDR3 region has 13 residues. The germline CDR1 and CDR2 sequences are MRHNA and SNTAGT. The ends lost 6 bases at V and 6 bases at J; junction bases unmatched: 5. Written as DNA, the CDR3 is TGTGCCAGCAGACAGGGGGCTTCCGATGGCTACACCTTC. Protein product: CASRQGASDGYTF.

The V gene is TRBV9, the J gene TRBJ2-2; the match to TRBD1 covers 9 bases. This CDR3 is 16 amino acids long. The V segment lost 5 bases and the J segment 7 bases; nucleotides outside the gene matches: 12. The V gene's germline CDR1 is SGDLS and CDR2 YYNGEE. The CDR3 sequence: CASRAPGQGGVGELFF. The CDR3 nucleotides are TGTGCCAGCAGGGCACCGGGACAGGGCGGGGTCGGGGAGCTGTTTTTT. The complete variable domain, with remaining parts taken from reference TRBV9 and TRBJ2-2, reads DSGVTQTPKHLITATGQRVTLRCSPRSGDLSVYWYQQSLDQGLQFLIQYYNGEERAKGNILERFSAQQFPDLHSELNLSSLELGDSALYFCASRAPGQGGVGELFFGEGSRLTVL.

This clone has just a few counts. The chain is built from TRBV11-2 and TRBJ1-2, with D perhaps matching TRBD1 (5 bases). The CDR3 totals 20 residues. The V gene lost 0 bases and the J gene lost 7 bases, with 30 bases spanning the gap. Germline-derived CDR1 and CDR2 are SGHAT and FQNNGV. The chain's CDR3 is CASSLELGPRLGGSEFGYTF. The DNA of the CDR3 is TGTGCCAGCAGCTTAGAGCTTGGTCCGCGACTGGGGGGGAGCGAATTTGGCTACACCTTC.

The rearrangement uses TRBV4-2 and TRBJ1-2; D is uncertain. This CDR3 region has 13 residues. Trimming stripped 1 base from V and 3 bases from J, with 6 bases between. CDR1 LGHNA and CDR2 YNFKEQ come from the germline V gene. The CDR3 reads CASSQVADYGYTF. CDR3 nucleotide sequence: TGTGCCAGCAGCCAAGTGGCTGACTATGGCTACACCTTC.

The rearrangement uses TRBV5-1 and TRBJ1-4; D is uncertain. The germline V and J ends were trimmed by 4 bases and 6 bases, with 7 bases remaining between them. CDR1 and CDR2 (germline): SGHRS, YFSETQ. The CDR3 consists of 12 residues. DNA for the CDR3: TGCGCCAGCAGCACCGGGGATGAAAAACTGTTTTTT. Its protein is CASSTGDEKLFF.

In DNA, the CDR3 is TGTGCCACTAGGAGCGGGGGGTTGGGGACTGAAGCTTTCTTT. Translated: CATRSGGLGTEAFF. V usage is TRBV24-1 and J usage is TRBJ1-1; D might be TRBD1 (5 bases). V lost 10 bases, J lost 5 bases, and 19 bases lay in between. The CDR3 runs to 14 residues. Germline V gene lookup returns CDR1 KGHDR and CDR2 SFDVKD.

This clone was recorded only once. The chain recombines TRBV19 with TRBJ2-7, with D perhaps TRBD1 (5 bases). Germline-derived CDR1 and CDR2 are LNHDA and SQIVND (reference sequence). Trimming pared 1 base from V and 1 base from J, leaving 8 bases between. The CDR3 loop spans 14 amino acids. CDR3 nucleotides: TGTGCCAGTAGTATAGGGGGCAATTCCTACGAGCAGTACTTC. It translates to CASSIGGNSYEQYF.

V and J are TRBV14 and TRBJ2-2; 7 bases line up with TRBD2. CDR1 and CDR2 (germline): SGHDN, FVKESK. Germline trimming cut 2 bases from V and 4 bases from J; bases unmatched to any gene: 7. The CDR3 consists of 16 residues. The CDR3 DNA reads TGTGCCAGCAGCCAATTGGCGGGAGCTATCACCGGGGAGCTGTTTTTT. This gives the protein CASSQLAGAITGELFF. Filled out from reference TRBV14 and TRBJ2-2, the complete variable domain reads EAGVTQFPSHSVIEKGQTVTLRCDPISGHDNLYWYRRVMGKEIKFLLHFVKESKQDESGMPNNRFLAERTGGTYSTLKVQPAELEDSGVYFCASSQLAGAITGELFFGEGSRLTVL.

The chain couples TRBV2 to TRBJ2-7; the D gene is possibly TRBD1 (6 bases). V lost 8 bases, J lost 0 bases, and 11 bases lay in between. The CDR3 covers 13 residues. Germline V CDR1 and CDR2: SNHLY, FYNNEI. The CDR3 loop is CASGGQLSYEQYF. For the CDR3, the DNA is TGTGCCAGCGGTGGACAGCTCTCCTACGAGCAGTACTTC.

The J gene is TRBJ1-5, the V gene TRBV24-1; weak D call: TRBD1 (6 bases). Trimming took off 4 bases at V and 4 bases at J, with 13 bases between the two ends. Germline V gives CDR1 KGHDR, CDR2 SFDVKD. The CDR3 has 15 residues. CDR3 loop: CATSEGQGLNQPQHF. The CDR3 DNA reads as TGTGCCACCAGTGAGGGACAAGGATTAAATCAGCCCCAGCATTTT.

V is TRBV7-6 and J is TRBJ1-4, with TRBD1 as a possible D gene (6 bases). Trimming cost V 5 bases and J 8 bases, with 12 bases left between them. CDR3 length: 13 amino acids. CDR1 is SGHVS and CDR2 is FNYEAQ in the germline V gene. CDR3 nucleotides: TGTGCCAGCAGCCCAGGGGCAGGGGAAAAACTGTTTTTT. It yields the protein CASSPGAGEKLFF.

The chain has TRBV5-1 and TRBJ1-1; D remains unclear. Germline V gene lookup returns CDR1 SGHRS and CDR2 YFSETQ. The CDR3 length is 12 residues. Between the trimmed V and J ends, which lost 1 base and 8 bases, there was a span of 9 bases. CDR3 coding DNA: TGCGCCAGCAGCTTGACGAGAGGCGAAGCTTTCTTT. Protein product: CASSLTRGEAFF.

The gene calls are TRBV12-3 or TRBV12-4 and TRBJ1-1, with unresolved D. The CDR3 is 12 amino acids. Trimming removed 4 bases from V and 0 bases from J, with 3 bases in between. The CDR3 nucleotides are TGTGCCAGCAGTTCCATGAACACTGAAGCTTTCTTT. Amino acids: CASSSMNTEAFF.

V usage is TRBV15 and J usage is TRBJ1-2; weak D call: TRBD1 (5 bases). Germline assignment: CDR1 LNHNV and CDR2 YYDKDF (reference sequence). The CDR3 covers 14 residues. Trimming took 1 base from V and 2 from J, leaving 8 bases between them. For the CDR3, the DNA is TGTGCCACCAGCAGAGTCAAGGGGAACTATGGCTACACCTTC. Translated, it gives CATSRVKGNYGYTF.

The chain recombines TRBV19 with TRBJ1-6; D unresolved. Germline V CDR1 and CDR2: LNHDA, SQIVND (reference sequence). The CDR3 totals 13 residues. V lost 4 bases and J lost 7, with 8 bases in between. The CDR3 region is CASSRQENSPLHF. The CDR3 DNA follows: TGTGCCAGTAGTAGGCAGGAAAATTCACCCCTCCACTTT.

The chain links TRBV19 to TRBJ1-2; 11 bases align to TRBD1. The germline V gene has CDR1 LNHDA and CDR2 SQIVND (reference sequence). The CDR3 consists of 15 residues. Losses at the gene ends were 4 bases for V and 4 bases for J; bases not matched to a gene: 5. The CDR3 loop reads CASSTRTGGAYGYTF. The CDR3 DNA is TGTGCCAGTAGTACAAGGACAGGGGGCGCCTATGGCTACACCTTC.

The chain combines TRBV7-8 with TRBJ1-6; the D gene is possibly TRBD1 (6 bases). Germline V gene lookup returns CDR1 SGHVS and CDR2 FQNEAQ. Between the trimmed V and J ends, which lost 1 base and 6 bases, there was a span of 10 bases. The CDR3 is 15 residues long. CDR3 in DNA: TGTGCCAGCAGCTTAGGACAGGCCTTTAATTCACCCCTCCACTTT. It encodes CASSLGQAFNSPLHF.

This sequence joins TRBV4-2 and TRBJ2-7; possible D gene TRBD2, 6 bases. Germline CDR1 LGHNA, CDR2 YNFKEQ. The length of the CDR3 is 15 residues. The ends were cut back, 0 bases at V and 7 bases at J, with 16 bases in the middle. The CDR3: CASSQEVEGGYEQYF. The CDR3 DNA sequence: TGTGCCAGCAGCCAAGAGGTTGAGGGAGGATATGAGCAGTACTTC.